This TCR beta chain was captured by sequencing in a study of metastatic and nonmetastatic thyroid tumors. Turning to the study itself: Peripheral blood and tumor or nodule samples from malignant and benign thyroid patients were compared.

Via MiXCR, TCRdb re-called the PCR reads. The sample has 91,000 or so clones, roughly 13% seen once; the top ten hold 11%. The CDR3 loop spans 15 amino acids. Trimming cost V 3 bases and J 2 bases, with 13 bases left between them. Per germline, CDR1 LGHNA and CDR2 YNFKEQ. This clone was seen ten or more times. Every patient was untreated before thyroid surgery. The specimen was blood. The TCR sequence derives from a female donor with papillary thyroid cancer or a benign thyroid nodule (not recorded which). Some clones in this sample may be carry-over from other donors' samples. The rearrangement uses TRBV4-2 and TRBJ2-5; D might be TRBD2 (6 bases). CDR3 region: CASSQGPSVQETQYF. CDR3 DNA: TGTGCCAGCAGCCAGGGTCCTAGCGTACAAGAGACCCAGTACTTC.